These T cell receptor beta chains were read from a single sample in a study of blood T cell repertoires in COVID-19. Using immunoSEQ multiplex PCR, the repertoire was profiled, and TCRdb retains in-frame clones only, with some absent. Of some 270,000 clones in the sample, 89% were seen once. The sample comprised PBMCs or T cells enriched from blood (not recorded which). The receptor source for this set is a woman in her forties who had recovered from COVID-19. Both conserved end residues are part of each CDR3. A D gene is named only where the DNA matches it firmly. For some rows the clone size is stated as once, few or many, or as a class when expanded; others skip it.

>.|TRBD1|TRBV11-2
CASSLGMDRMSSYNSPLHF
>.|TRBD1|TRBV7-2
CASSQRTGNYYGYTF
>few|TRBD1|TRBV2
CASSWTGGYGYTF
>.|TRBD2|TRBV11-3
CASSLTSGVRGEQFF
>.|.|TRBV2
CASRRSRENTEAFF
>.|TRBD2|TRBV25-1
CASSETSGRQDTQYF
>.|.|TRBV5-1
CASSLAAGGNEQYF
>.|.|TRBV5-5
CASRATPGQSTYEQYF
>.|.|TRBV5-6
CASSLGGTGELFF
>.|TRBD2|TRBV10-2
CASNGYTSGGAWEQFF
>once|TRBD2|TRBV5-5
CASSPAPGGGPNTGELFF
>once|TRBD1|TRBV25-1
CASSEEKGDRGEAFF
>.|TRBD1|TRBV5-6
CASSEGQRIGYTF
>.|TRBD2|TRBV5-1
CASSLAGRFQETQYF
>.|TRBD1|TRBV2
CASSASGGYNQPQHF
>.|TRBD1|TRBV5-1
CASSATGGYGYTF
>.|.|TRBV10-3
CATSGQETEAFF
>.|.|TRBV3-1/TRBV3-2
CASSQESGVTYGYTF
>few|TRBD1|TRBV5-4
CASSGDRGVWDTEAFF
>.|TRBD2|TRBV30
CAWSVLPVAGLYNEQFF
>.|.|TRBV24-1
CATSEGLRGTTDTQYF
>.|.|TRBV7-9
CASSQRGIETGELFF
>.|TRBD2|TRBV6-5
CASTRAGVGEQFF
>.|.|TRBV10-3
CAISERGPYEQYF
>.|.|TRBV18
CATQPAGSSGYTF
>.|.|TRBV6-6
CASNEQPQHF
>.|.|TRBV18
CASDGGAEAFF
>.|.|TRBV10-3
CAIQPSAHSVSYEQYF
>.|.|TRBV4-1
CASSQLDGRSTYEQYF
>.|TRBD2|TRBV4-1
CASSQGVRGGPNEQFF
>.|.|TRBV9
CASSVGGGALSYEQYF
>.|.|TRBV7-2
CASSLDAGVAGQPQHF
>.|.|TRBV7-9
CASSPGTFSNQPQHF
>.|TRBD2|TRBV15
CATSREAASGFNEQFF
>few|TRBD1|TRBV5-1
CASSPGQGGHNSPLHF
>.|TRBD1|TRBV5-1
CASSPTTGTNTEAFF
>once|TRBD2|TRBV7-6
CASRRLAGYNEQFF